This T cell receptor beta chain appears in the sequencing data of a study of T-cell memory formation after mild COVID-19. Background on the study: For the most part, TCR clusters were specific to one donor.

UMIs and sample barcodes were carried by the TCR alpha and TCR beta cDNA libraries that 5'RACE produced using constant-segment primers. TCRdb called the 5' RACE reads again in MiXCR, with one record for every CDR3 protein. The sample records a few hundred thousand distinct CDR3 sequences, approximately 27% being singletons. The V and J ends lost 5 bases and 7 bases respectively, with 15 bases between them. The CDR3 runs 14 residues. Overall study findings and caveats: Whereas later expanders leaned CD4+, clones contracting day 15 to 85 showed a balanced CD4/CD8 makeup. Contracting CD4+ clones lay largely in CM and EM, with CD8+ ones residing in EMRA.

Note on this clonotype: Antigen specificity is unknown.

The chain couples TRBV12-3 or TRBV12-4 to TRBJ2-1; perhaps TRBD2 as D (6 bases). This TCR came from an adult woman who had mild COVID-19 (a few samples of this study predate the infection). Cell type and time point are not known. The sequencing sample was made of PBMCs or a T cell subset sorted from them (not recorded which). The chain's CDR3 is CASSRDRGKNEQFF. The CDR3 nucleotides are TGTGCCAGCAGTCGGGACCGGGGGAAAAATGAGCAGTTCTTC.